The present entry profiles one T cell receptor beta chain with its context. No antigen is known for it. Germline trimming cut 7 bases from V and 10 bases from J; bases unmatched to any gene: 5. The germline CDR1 and CDR2 sequences are ENHRY and SYGVKD. The CDR3 is made up of 13 amino acids. The study recruited healthy Caucasian donors from Russia who were aged about 6 to 90. A second PCR of 7 to 11 cycles used a sample-barcoded 5' primer and a J-beta primer mix. From the 5' RACE reads, TCRdb called clonotypes with MiXCR, one entry per CDR3 protein. This table has hundreds of thousands of distinct CDR3 sequences, more than 40% appearing once. The data are from a study of blood T cells in healthy people across ages. Overall study findings and caveats: Across samples, TCR beta diversity tracked strongly with naive T cell percentage.

This chain joins TRBV10-3 and TRBJ1-6; 9 bases fit TRBD1. This sequence originates from an older woman in good health. Sequences were obtained from blood. The CDR3 DNA sequence: TGTGCCATCAAGGACAGGGGACAATCACCCCTCCACTTT. As protein: CAIKDRGQSPLHF.